Listed here is a single T cell receptor (beta chain). The antigen is unknown. The study made its TRB cDNA libraries by 5' RACE, adding UMI labels. TCRdb derives one entry per CDR3 protein from the 5' RACE reads, leaving out DNA. This table lists approximately 100,000 distinct CDR3 sequences. The sample is drawn from a study of CXCR3-negative and CXCR3-positive naive CD8 T cells. Study findings and constraints: More hydrophobic TRB CDR3s occurred in CXCR3-positive than in CXCR3-negative naive cells.

The CDR3 covers 15 residues. Germline V gene data show CDR1 as SQVTM and CDR2 as ANQGSEA. Sequencing input: naive CXCR3+ CD8+ T cells from blood. Specified subset: CD45RO-CCR7+CD27+CD95- naive CD8+ T cells expressing CXCR3 (TNR3+). The origin of this receptor is a human donor in good health. Some clones in this sample may be carry-over from other donors' samples. The genes are TRBV29-1 and TRBJ1-1. CDR3 loop: CSVEPSQDKHTEAFF.